This T cell receptor (beta chain) was captured in a study of T-cell memory formation after mild COVID-19. Study at large: In these data, TCR clusters were largely donor specific.

In regard to this clonotype: Its antigen is not known.

The length of the CDR3 is 14 residues. Germline CDR1 SQVTM, CDR2 ANQGSEA. Germline trimming cut 5 bases from V and 4 bases from J; bases unmatched to any gene: 9. TCRdb ran MiXCR on the 5' RACE reads and lists one entry per CDR3 protein. The repertoire holds about 340,000 distinct CDR3 sequences, roughly 21% seen once, with 12% in the top ten. General study results and limits: Clones shrinking between day 15 and 85 showed a balanced CD4/CD8 split, and those that grew later tilted toward CD4+. The pre-infection memory compartment contained some responding clones, suggesting cross-reactive memory joined. For contracting clones, CD4+ ones sat mainly in CM and EM, CD8+ in EMRA.

This receptor was identified in an adult woman who had mild COVID-19 (a few samples of this study predate the infection). Cell type and time point are not known. The chain joins TRBV29-1 to TRBJ1-1; TRBD1 matches at 8 bases. Sequenced: PBMCs or a T cell subset sorted from them (not recorded which). The CDR3 here is CSVLTQDRGTEAFF. As DNA, the CDR3 is TGCAGCGTTCTTACCCAAGACAGGGGCACTGAAGCTTTCTTT.